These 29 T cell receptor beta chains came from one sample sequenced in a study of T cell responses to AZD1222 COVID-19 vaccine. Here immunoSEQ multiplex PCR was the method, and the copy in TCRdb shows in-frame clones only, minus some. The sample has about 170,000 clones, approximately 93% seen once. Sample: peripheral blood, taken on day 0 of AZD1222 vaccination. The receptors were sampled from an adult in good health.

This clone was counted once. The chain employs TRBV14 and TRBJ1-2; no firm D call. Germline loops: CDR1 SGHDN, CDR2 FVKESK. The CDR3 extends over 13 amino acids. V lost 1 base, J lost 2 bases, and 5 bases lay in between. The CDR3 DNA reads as TGTGCCAGCAGCCAAGGACTGAACTATGGCTACACCTTC. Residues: CASSQGLNYGYTF.

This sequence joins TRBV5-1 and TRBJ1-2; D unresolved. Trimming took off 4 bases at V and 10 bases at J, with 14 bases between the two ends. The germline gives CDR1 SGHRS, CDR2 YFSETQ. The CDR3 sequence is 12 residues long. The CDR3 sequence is CASSPDGSDYTF. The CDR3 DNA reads TGCGCCAGCAGCCCGGACGGATCCGACTACACCTTC.

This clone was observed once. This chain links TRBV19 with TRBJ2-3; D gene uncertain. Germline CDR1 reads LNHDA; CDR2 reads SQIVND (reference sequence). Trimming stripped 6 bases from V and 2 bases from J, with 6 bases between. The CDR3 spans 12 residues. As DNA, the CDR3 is TGTGCCAGTAGAGCGCTCACAGATACGCAGTATTTT. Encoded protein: CASRALTDTQYF.

CDR3 region: CASSSSRSGNTIYF. DNA of the CDR3: TGTGCCAGCAGCTCCTCCCGTTCTGGAAACACCATATATTTT. V is TRBV11-3 and J is TRBJ1-3; no reliable D call. Trimming stripped 4 bases from V and 1 base from J, with 8 bases between. The CDR3 is 14 residues long. CDR1 is SGHNT, CDR2 YENEEA, per germline.

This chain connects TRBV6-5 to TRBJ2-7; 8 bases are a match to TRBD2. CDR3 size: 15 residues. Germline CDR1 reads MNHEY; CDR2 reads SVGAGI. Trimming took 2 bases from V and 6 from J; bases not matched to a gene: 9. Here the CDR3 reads CASSYEGLVGGEQYF. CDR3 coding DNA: TGTGCCAGCAGTTACGAGGGACTAGTCGGAGGCGAGCAGTACTTC.

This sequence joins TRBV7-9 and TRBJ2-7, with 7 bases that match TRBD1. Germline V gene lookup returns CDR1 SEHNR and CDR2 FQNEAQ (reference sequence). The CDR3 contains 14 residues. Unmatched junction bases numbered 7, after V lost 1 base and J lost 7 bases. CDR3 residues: CASSLGQGAYEQYF. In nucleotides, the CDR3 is TGTGCCAGCAGCTTAGGACAGGGAGCGTATGAGCAGTACTTC.

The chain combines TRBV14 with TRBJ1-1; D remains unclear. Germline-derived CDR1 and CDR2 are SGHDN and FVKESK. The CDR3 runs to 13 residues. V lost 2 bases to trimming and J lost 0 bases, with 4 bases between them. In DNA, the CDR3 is TGTGCCAGCAGCCAATACATGAACACTGAAGCTTTCTTT. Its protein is CASSQYMNTEAFF.

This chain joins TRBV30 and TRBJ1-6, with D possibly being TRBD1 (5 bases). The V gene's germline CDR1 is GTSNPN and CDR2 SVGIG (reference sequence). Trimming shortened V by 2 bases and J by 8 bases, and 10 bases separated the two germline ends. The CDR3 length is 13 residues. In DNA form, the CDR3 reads TGTGCCTGGAGTCCCGGGGGGGATTCACCCCTCCACTTT. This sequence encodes CAWSPGGDSPLHF.

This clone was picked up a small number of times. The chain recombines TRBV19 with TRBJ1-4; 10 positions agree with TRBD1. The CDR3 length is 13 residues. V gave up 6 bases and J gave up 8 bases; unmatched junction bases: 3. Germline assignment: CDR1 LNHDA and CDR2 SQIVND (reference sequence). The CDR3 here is CASRKDRGEKLFF. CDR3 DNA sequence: TGTGCCAGTAGAAAGGACAGGGGGGAAAAACTGTTTTTT.

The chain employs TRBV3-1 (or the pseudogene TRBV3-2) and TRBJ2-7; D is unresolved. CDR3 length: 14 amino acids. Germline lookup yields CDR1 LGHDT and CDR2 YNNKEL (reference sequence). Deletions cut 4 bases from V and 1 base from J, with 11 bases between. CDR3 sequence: CASSPALGSYEQYF. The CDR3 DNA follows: TGTGCCAGCAGCCCCGCTCTAGGTTCCTACGAGCAGTACTTC.

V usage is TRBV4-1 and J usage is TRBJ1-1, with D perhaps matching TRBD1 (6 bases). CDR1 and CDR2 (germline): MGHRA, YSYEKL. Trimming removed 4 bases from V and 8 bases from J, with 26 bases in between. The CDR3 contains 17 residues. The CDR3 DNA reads TGCGCCAGCAGCCTACACCCACAGGGATCAATCTTAATGGAAGCTTTCTTT. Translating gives CASSLHPQGSILMEAFF.

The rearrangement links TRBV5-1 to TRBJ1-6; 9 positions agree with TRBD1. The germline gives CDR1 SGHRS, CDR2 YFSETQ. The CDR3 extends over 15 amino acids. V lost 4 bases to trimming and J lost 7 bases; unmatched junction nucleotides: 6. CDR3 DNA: TGCGCCAGCAGCCTACAGGGGGCGCAGAATTCACCCCTCCACTTT. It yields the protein CASSLQGAQNSPLHF.

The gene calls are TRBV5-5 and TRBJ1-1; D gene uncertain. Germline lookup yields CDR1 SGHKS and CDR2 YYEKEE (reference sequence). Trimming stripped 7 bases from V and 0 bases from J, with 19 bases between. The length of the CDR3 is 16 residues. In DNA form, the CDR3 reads TGTGCCAGCGGAACGCTTCAAAGGATGATGAACACTGAAGCTTTCTTT. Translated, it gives CASGTLQRMMNTEAFF.

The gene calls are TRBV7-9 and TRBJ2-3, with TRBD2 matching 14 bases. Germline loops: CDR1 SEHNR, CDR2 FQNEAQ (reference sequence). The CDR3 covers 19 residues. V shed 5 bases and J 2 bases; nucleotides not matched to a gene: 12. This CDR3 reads CASSIPPGTSGGFTDTQYF. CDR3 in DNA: TGTGCCAGCAGCATCCCCCCCGGGACTAGCGGGGGCTTCACAGATACGCAGTATTTT.

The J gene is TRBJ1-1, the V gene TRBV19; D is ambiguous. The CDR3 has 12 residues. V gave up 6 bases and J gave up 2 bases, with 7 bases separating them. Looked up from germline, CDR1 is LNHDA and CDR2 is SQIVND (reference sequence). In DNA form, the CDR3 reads TGTGCCAGTAGCTTCTTAAACACTGAAGCTTTCTTT. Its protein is CASSFLNTEAFF.

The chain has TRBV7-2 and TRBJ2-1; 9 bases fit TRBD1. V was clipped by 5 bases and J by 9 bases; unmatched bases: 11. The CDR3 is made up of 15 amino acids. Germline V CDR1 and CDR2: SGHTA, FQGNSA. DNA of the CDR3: TGTGCCAGCAGCAAAAGCGGGACAGGGAGCCCTGAGCAGTTCTTC. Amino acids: CASSKSGTGSPEQFF.

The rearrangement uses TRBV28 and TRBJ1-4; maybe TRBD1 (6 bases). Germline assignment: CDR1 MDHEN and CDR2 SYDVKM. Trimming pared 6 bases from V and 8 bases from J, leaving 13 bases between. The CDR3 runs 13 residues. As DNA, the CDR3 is TGTGCCAGCAGAACAGGGTCAGAGGAAAAACTGTTTTTT. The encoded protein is CASRTGSEEKLFF. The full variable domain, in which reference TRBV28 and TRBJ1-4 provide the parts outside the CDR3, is DVKVTQSSRYLVKRTGEKVFLECVQDMDHENMFWYRQDPGLGLRLIYFSYDVKMKEKGDIPEGYSVSREKKERFSLILESASTNQTSMYLCASRTGSEEKLFFGSGTQLSVL.

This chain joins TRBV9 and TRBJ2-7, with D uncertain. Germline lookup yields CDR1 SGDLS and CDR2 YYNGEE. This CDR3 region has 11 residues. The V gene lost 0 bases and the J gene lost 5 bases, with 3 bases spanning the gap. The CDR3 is CASSVGDEQYF. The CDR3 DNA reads TGTGCCAGCAGCGTAGGGGACGAGCAGTACTTC.

The CDR3 nucleotides read TGTGCCAGTTTGCAGGGCACTGAAGCTTTCTTT. Translating gives CASLQGTEAFF. V and J are TRBV19 and TRBJ1-1, with a possible D match to TRBD1 (5 bases). Deletions cut 8 bases from V and 4 bases from J, with 8 bases between. Germline-derived CDR1 and CDR2 are LNHDA and SQIVND (reference sequence). The CDR3 has 11 residues.

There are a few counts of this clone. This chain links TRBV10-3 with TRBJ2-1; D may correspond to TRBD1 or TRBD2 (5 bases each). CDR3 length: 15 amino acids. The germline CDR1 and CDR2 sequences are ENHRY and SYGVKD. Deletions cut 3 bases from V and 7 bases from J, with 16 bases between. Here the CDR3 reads CAISDYTTEGNEQFF. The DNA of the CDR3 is TGTGCCATCAGTGACTATACCACCGAGGGGAATGAGCAGTTCTTC.

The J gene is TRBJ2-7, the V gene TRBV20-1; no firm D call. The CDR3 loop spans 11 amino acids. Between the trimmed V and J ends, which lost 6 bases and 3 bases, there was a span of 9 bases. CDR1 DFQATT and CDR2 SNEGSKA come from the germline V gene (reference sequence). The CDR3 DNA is TGCAGTGCGTTACGTGACTACGAGCAGTACTTC. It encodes CSALRDYEQYF.

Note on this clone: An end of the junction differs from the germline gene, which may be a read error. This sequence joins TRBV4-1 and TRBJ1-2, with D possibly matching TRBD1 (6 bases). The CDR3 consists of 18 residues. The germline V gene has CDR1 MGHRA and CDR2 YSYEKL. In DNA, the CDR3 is TGCGCCAGCAGCGAAGAAGGATCAGGGGAAGTGACTAACTATGGCTACACCTTC. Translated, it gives CASSEEGSGEVTNYGYTF.

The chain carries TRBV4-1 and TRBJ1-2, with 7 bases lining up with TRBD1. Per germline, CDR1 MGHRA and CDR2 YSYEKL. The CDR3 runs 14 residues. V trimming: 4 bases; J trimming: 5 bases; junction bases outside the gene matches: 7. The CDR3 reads CASSLGTASYGYTF. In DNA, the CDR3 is TGCGCCAGCAGCCTCGGGACAGCCAGTTATGGCTACACCTTC.

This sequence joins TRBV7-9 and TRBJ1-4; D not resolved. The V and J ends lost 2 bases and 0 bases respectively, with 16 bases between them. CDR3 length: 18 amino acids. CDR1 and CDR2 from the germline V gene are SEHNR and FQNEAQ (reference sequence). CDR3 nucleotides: TGTGCCAGCAGCTTAATCGGGCGTTTGGTTGCAACTAATGAAAAACTGTTTTTT. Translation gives CASSLIGRLVATNEKLFF.

As DNA, the CDR3 is TGTGCCAGCAGCTTGGCCTTGGACAGTGATACCGCGGCTGAAGCTTTCTTT. Residues: CASSLALDSDTAAEAFF. The chain has TRBV5-4 and TRBJ1-1; weak D call: TRBD1 (6 bases). The CDR3 extends over 17 amino acids. The germline gives CDR1 SGHNT, CDR2 YYREEE (reference sequence). The ends were cut back, 0 bases at V and 6 bases at J, with 21 bases in the middle.

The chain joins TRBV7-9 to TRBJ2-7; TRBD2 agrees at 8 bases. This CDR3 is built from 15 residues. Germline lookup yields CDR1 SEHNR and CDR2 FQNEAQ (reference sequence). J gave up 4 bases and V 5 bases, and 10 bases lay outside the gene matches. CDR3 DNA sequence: TGTGCCAGCAGCATCCTTAAAGCGGGAGAATACGAGCAGTACTTC. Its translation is CASSILKAGEYEQYF. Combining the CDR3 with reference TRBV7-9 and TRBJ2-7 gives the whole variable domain DTGVSQNPRHKITKRGQNVTFRCDPISEHNRLYWYRQTLGQGPEFLTYFQNEAQLEKSRLLSDRFSAERPKGSFSTLEIQRTEQGDSAMYLCASSILKAGEYEQYFGPGTRLTVT.

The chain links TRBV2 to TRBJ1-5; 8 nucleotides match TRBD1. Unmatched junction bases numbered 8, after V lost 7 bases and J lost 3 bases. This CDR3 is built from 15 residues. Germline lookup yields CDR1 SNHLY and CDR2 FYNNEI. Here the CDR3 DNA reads TGTGCCAGCACGAAGACAGGGGTAACCAATCAGCCCCAGCATTTT. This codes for CASTKTGVTNQPQHF. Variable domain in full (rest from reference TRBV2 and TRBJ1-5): EPEVTQTPSHQVTQMGQEVILRCVPISNHLYFYWYRQILGQKVEFLVSFYNNEISEKSEIFDDQFSVERPDGSNFTLKIRSTKLEDSAMYFCASTKTGVTNQPQHFGDGTRLSIL.

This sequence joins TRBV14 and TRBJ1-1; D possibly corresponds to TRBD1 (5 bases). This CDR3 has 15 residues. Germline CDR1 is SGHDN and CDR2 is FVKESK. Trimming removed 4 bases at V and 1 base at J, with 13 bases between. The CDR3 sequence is CASSLQHRGNTEAFF. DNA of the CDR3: TGTGCCAGCAGCCTCCAACATAGGGGGAACACTGAAGCTTTCTTT.

The CDR3 DNA reads TGTGCCAGCAGCTTAAGGGGCGGGGTCAGGGATACGCAGTATTTT. Translation gives CASSLRGGVRDTQYF. The chain is built from TRBV7-9 and TRBJ2-3, with D possibly being TRBD2 (6 bases). There are 15 residues in the CDR3. Between the trimmed V and J ends, which lost 2 bases and 6 bases, there was a span of 15 bases. Germline CDR1 and CDR2: SEHNR and FQNEAQ (reference sequence).